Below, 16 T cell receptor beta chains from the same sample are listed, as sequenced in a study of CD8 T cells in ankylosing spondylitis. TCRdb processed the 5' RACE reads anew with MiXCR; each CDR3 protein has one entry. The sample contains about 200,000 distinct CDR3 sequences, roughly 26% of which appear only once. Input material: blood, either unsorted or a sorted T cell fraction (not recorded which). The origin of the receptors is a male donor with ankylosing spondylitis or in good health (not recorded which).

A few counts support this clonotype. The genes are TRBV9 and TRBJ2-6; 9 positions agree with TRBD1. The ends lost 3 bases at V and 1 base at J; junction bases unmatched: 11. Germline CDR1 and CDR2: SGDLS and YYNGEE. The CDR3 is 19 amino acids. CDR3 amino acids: CASSGKQGALGSGANVLTF. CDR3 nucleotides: TGTGCCAGCAGCGGAAAACAGGGGGCGCTAGGGTCTGGGGCCAACGTCCTGACTTTC.

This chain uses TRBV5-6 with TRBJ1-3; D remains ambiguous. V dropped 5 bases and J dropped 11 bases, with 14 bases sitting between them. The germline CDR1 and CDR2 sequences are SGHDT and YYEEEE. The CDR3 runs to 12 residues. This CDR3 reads CASSRGGSSIYF. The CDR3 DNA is TGTGCCAGCAGTCGTGGAGGGAGCTCCATATATTTT.

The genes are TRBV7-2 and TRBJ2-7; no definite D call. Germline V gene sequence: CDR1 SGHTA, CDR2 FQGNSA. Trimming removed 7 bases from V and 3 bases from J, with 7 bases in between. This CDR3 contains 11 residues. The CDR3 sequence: CASTSIYEQYF. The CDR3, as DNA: TGTGCCAGCACCTCAATCTACGAGCAGTACTTC.

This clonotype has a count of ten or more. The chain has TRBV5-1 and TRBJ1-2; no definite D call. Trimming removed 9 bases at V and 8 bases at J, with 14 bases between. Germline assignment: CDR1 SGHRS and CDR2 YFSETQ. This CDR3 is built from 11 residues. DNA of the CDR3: TGCGCCAACAAACTAAAACAGGGCTACACCTTC. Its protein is CANKLKQGYTF.

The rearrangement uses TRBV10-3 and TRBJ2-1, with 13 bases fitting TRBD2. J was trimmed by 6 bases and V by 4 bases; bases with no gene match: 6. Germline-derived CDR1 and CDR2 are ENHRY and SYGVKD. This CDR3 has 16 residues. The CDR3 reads CAISGAGTSGINEQFF. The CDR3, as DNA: TGTGCCATCAGTGGTGCCGGGACTAGCGGGATCAATGAGCAGTTCTTC.

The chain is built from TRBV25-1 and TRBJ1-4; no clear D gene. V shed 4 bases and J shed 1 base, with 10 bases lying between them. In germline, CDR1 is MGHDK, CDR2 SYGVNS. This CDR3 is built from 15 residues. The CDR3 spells CASSVDKLTNEKLFF. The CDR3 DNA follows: TGTGCCAGCAGTGTTGACAAACTAACTAATGAAAAACTGTTTTTT.

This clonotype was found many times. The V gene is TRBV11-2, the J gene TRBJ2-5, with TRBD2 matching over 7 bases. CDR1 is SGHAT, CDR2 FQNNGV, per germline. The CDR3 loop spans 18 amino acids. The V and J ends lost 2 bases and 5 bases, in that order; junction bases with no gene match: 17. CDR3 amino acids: CASSLFALAAHDGETQYF. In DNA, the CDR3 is TGTGCCAGCAGCTTATTTGCGCTAGCGGCCCACGACGGGGAGACCCAGTACTTC.

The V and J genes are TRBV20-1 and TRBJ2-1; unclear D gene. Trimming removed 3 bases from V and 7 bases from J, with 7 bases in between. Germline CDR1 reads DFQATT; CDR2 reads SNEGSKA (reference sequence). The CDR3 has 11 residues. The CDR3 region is CSARVWNEQFF. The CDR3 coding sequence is TGCAGTGCTAGGGTATGGAATGAGCAGTTCTTC.

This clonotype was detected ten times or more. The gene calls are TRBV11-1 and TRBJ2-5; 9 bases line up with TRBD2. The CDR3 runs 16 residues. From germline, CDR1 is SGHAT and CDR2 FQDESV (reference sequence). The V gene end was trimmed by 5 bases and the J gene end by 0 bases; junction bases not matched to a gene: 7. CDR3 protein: CASSRIAGDYQETQYF. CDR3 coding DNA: TGTGCCAGCAGCAGAATAGCGGGAGACTACCAAGAGACCCAGTACTTC.

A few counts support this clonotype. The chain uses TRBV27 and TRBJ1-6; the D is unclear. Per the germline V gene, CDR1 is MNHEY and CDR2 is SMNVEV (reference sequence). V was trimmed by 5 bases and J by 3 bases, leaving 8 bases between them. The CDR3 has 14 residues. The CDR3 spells CASSRTIYNSPLHF. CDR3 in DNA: TGTGCCAGCAGTAGGACCATCTATAATTCACCCCTCCACTTT.

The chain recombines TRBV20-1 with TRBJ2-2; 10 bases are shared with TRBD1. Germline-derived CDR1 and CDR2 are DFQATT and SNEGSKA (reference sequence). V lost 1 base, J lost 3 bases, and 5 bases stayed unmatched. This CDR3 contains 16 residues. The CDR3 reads CSARGLGTGDTGELFF. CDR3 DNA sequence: TGCAGTGCTAGAGGTCTTGGGACAGGGGACACCGGGGAGCTGTTTTTT.

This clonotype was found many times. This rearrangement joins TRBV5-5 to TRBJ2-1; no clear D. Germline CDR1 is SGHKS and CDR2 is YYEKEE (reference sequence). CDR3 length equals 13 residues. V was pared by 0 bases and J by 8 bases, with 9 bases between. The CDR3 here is CASSLGQSYEQFF. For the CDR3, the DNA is TGTGCCAGCAGCTTGGGACAAAGCTATGAGCAGTTCTTC.

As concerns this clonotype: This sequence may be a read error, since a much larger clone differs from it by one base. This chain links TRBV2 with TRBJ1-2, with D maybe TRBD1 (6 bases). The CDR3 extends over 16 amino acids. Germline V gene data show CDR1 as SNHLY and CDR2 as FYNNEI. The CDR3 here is CASSEALHNGGYGHTF. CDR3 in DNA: TGTGCCAGCAGTGAAGCGCTTCACAACGGGGGCTATGGCCACACCTTC. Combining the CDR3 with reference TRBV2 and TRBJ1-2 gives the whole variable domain EPEVTQTPSHQVTQMGQEVILRCVPISNHLYFYWYRQILGQKVEFLVSFYNNEISEKSEIFDDQFSVERPDGSNFTLKIRSTKLEDSAMYFCASSEALHNGGYGHTFGSGTRLTVV.

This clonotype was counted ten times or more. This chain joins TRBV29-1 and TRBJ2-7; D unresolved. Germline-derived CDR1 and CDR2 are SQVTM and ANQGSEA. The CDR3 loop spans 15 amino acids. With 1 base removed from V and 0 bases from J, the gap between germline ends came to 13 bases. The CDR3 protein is CSVEGSAESSYEQYF. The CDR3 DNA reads TGCAGCGTTGAAGGGTCGGCCGAAAGCTCCTACGAGCAGTACTTC.

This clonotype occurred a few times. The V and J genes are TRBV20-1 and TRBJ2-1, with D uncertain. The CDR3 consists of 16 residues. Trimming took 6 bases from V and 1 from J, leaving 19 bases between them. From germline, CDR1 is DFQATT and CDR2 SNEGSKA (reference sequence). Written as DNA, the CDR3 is TGCAGTGCCGACTTTCCAGCAGCGAGATCCTACAATGAGCAGTTCTTC. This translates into CSADFPAARSYNEQFF.

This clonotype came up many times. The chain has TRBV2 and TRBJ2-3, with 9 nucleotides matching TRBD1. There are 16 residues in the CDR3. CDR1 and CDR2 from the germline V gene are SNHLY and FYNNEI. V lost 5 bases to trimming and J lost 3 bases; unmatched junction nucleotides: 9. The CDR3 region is CASSPSDRGGTDTQYF. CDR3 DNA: TGTGCCAGCAGTCCCTCGGACAGGGGCGGGACAGATACGCAGTATTTT.